This is a list of T cell receptor beta chains from one sample in a study of blood T cells in healthy people across ages. TCRdb re-derived calls from the 5' RACE reads in MiXCR, one entry per CDR3 protein. The table includes around 990,000 distinct CDR3 sequences, around two fifths detected once. Source material: blood. These receptors originate from a young man in good health. Each CDR3 is given with its conserved first and last residue. A D gene is named only where the DNA matches it firmly. Expanded clones get a size class; other rows say once, few or many, or leave the size out.

size	V	D	J	DNA	CDR3
NA	TRBV24-1	NA	TRBJ2-6	TGTGCCACCAGTGATGGGTTGTCTGGGGCCAACGTCCTGACTTTC	CATSDGLSGANVLTF
NA	TRBV20-1	TRBD1	TRBJ1-5	TGCAGTGCCTGGACAGGGATGAATCAGCCCCAGCATTTT	CSAWTGMNQPQHF
many	TRBV6-6	TRBD1	TRBJ2-7	TGTGCCAGCACCTTGACAGGGACCTACGAGCAGTACTTC	CASTLTGTYEQYF
many	TRBV29-1	TRBD2	TRBJ2-1	TGCAGCGTTGAGAGGGAGGGTGCCCTTACTGAGCAGTTCTTC	CSVEREGALTEQFF
few	TRBV12-3/TRBV12-4	NA	TRBJ2-2	TGTGCCAGCAGCCCCCGGGGGGCAGGCAACACCGGGGAGCTGTTTTTT	CASSPRGAGNTGELFF
NA	TRBV6-2/TRBV6-3	TRBD1	TRBJ1-1	TGTGCCAGCAGTTGGGAGACAGGGGCCGGAACTGAAGCTTTCTTT	CASSWETGAGTEAFF
NA	TRBV6-2/TRBV6-3	NA	TRBJ1-2	TGTGCCAGCAGTTACGACAGAACTTACTATGGCTACACCTTC	CASSYDRTYYGYTF
NA	TRBV7-9	NA	TRBJ1-1	TGTGCCAGCAGCATACTCGCAGGGACGGGAGGGACTGAAGCTTTCTTT	CASSILAGTGGTEAFF
NA	TRBV20-1	TRBD2	TRBJ2-7	TGCAGTGCCCCAACTAGCGGGGGCTACAATGAGCAGTACTTC	CSAPTSGGYNEQYF
few	TRBV9	NA	TRBJ2-3	TGTGCCAGCAGCGTAGGACAATTAAGCACAGATACGCAGTATTTT	CASSVGQLSTDTQYF
few	TRBV7-9	TRBD2	TRBJ2-1	TGTGCCAGCAGCTCCCTTGCGGGGGTGGATTACAATGAGCAGTTCTTC	CASSSLAGVDYNEQFF
few	TRBV29-1	NA	TRBJ1-1	TGCAGCGGGAGGGTTGACACTGAAGCTTTCTTT	CSGRVDTEAFF
NA	TRBV20-1	TRBD1	TRBJ1-1	TGCAGTGCAATGACAGGGACGCGGACTGAAGCTTTCTTT	CSAMTGTRTEAFF
NA	TRBV7-6	NA	TRBJ2-7	TGTGCCAGCAGCAATGGGCCTAGGGCCCTTGGAAGTTACGAGCAGTACTTC	CASSNGPRALGSYEQYF
once	TRBV12-3/TRBV12-4	NA	TRBJ2-2	TGTGCCAGCCTACAGGACACCGGGGAGCTGTTTTTT	CASLQDTGELFF
NA	TRBV28	NA	TRBJ2-1	TGTGCCAGCAAAGTAAGGGAAGAGACCCAGTTCTTC	CASKVREETQFF
few	TRBV27	TRBD2	TRBJ2-3	TGTGCCAGCAGTTTATCGAACCCCGCGATTCGCGGGGGACCCTCTAGCACAGATACGCAGTATTTT	CASSLSNPAIRGGPSSTDTQYF
many	TRBV7-2	TRBD2	TRBJ2-3	TGTGCCAGCAGCTTAAGACCTAGCGGGGGTCTTAGCACAGATACGCAGTATTTT	CASSLRPSGGLSTDTQYF
once	TRBV6-4	TRBD1	TRBJ1-5	TGTGCCAGCAGTGCTCACCCCGGGCAGGGACGTACAGGGGACGGAGGTAGCAATCAGCCCCAGCATTTT	CASSAHPGQGRTGDGGSNQPQHF
few	TRBV7-3	NA	TRBJ2-3	TGTGCCAGCAGCTATACAGCGGCGGCCACAGATACGCAGTATTTT	CASSYTAAATDTQYF
few	TRBV20-1	TRBD2	TRBJ2-1	TGCAGTGCTATACTCTTCGCGGGGGAGACCTACAATGAGCAGTTCTTC	CSAILFAGETYNEQFF
few	TRBV5-1	NA	TRBJ1-1	TGCGCCAGCAGCTTGGGGCCAAATCCCCCAGCGGCTTTCTTT	CASSLGPNPPAAFF
NA	TRBV28	TRBD2	TRBJ2-7	TGTGCCAGCAGTTTCCTGACTAGCGGGAGCTCCCACGAGCAGTACTTC	CASSFLTSGSSHEQYF
NA	TRBV12-3/TRBV12-4	NA	TRBJ2-7	TGTGCCAGCACATATCGTGTGGGGGGCTCATCTATTAGCTCCTACAATGAGCAGTACTTC	CASTYRVGGSSISSYNEQYF
NA	TRBV6-2/TRBV6-3	TRBD2	TRBJ2-1	TGTGCCAGCAGTCGAGCTGGGACGGGGGGGAACAATGAGCAGTTCTTC	CASSRAGTGGNNEQFF
few	TRBV4-1	NA	TRBJ1-5	TGCGCCAGCAGCCAAGAGCGTCTCCTACCTCCCCAGCATTTT	CASSQERLLPPQHF